This TCR beta chain was recovered during a study of T cell repertoires in cytomegalovirus infection. The V gene lost 8 bases and the J gene lost 3 bases, with 16 bases spanning the gap. This CDR3 is built from 14 residues. This clonotype was detected a few times. What it binds is unknown. Overall study findings and caveats: Identification of carriers of CMV plus the relevant HLA was performed using cumulative public TCR beta family frequency.

Each CDR3 protein is one row after TCRdb ran MiXCR on the reads. The table has around 570,000 distinct CDR3 sequences, 40% seen once. The sample consisted of cultured PBMCs, taken from culture after CMV antigen stimulation. This clonotype was obtained from a human donor in good health (CMV status not recorded). Some clones in this sample may be carry-over from other donors' samples. The chain uses TRBV12-3 or TRBV12-4 and TRBJ1-1, with D tentatively TRBD1 (6 bases). DNA of the CDR3: TGTGCCAGCGCACGACAGGCCGGAGACACTGAAGCTTTCTTT. Protein sequence: CASARQAGDTEAFF.